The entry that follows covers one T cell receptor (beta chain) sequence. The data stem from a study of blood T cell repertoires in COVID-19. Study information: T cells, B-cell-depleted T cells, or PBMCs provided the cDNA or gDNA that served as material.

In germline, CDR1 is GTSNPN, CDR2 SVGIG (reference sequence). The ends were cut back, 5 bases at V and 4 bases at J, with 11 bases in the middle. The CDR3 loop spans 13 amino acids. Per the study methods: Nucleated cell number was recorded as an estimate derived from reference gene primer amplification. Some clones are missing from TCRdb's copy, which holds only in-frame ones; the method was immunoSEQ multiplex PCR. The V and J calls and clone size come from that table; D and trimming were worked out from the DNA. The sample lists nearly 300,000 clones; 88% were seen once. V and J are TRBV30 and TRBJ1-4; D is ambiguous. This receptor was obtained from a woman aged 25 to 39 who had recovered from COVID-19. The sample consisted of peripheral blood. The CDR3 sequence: CAWGLIDNEKLFF. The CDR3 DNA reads TGTGCCTGGGGCCTCATCGATAATGAAAAACTGTTTTTT.